Listed below are T cell receptor beta chains from one sample, sequenced in a study of radiotherapy plus CTLA-4 blockade in lung cancer. Clones were sequenced by immunoSEQ multiplex PCR, and TCRdb holds only the in-frame ones, with some missing. This sample has around 82,000 clones, with around 90% found just once. The specimen comprised peripheral blood, sampled from a patient treated with radiotherapy plus ipilimumab. These receptors originate from a human donor with non-small cell lung cancer that progressed on radiotherapy plus ipilimumab. Each CDR3 is given with its conserved first and last residue. The order of the fields is V gene, CDR3 protein.

v_gene: TRBV6-5
CDR3aa: CASSQAKSEQYF

v_gene: TRBV19
CDR3aa: CATQSGQGSSGELFF

v_gene: TRBV5-1
CDR3aa: CASSLGQGGQETQYF

v_gene: TRBV11-1
CDR3aa: CASSLAEYEQYF

v_gene: TRBV27
CDR3aa: CASRGQGTQEAFF

v_gene: TRBV7-9
CDR3aa: CASSRQQNTGELFF

v_gene: TRBV5-6
CDR3aa: CASSSFPTGGDEKLFF

v_gene: TRBV6-5
CDR3aa: CASSRQGLGARQYF

v_gene: TRBV6-5
CDR3aa: CASSRQGEGYTF

v_gene: TRBV18
CDR3aa: CASSPPHRTTTYEQYF

v_gene: TRBV4-2
CDR3aa: CASSLTPTGNTDTQYF

v_gene: TRBV13
CDR3aa: CASSPGLAGTSYEQYF